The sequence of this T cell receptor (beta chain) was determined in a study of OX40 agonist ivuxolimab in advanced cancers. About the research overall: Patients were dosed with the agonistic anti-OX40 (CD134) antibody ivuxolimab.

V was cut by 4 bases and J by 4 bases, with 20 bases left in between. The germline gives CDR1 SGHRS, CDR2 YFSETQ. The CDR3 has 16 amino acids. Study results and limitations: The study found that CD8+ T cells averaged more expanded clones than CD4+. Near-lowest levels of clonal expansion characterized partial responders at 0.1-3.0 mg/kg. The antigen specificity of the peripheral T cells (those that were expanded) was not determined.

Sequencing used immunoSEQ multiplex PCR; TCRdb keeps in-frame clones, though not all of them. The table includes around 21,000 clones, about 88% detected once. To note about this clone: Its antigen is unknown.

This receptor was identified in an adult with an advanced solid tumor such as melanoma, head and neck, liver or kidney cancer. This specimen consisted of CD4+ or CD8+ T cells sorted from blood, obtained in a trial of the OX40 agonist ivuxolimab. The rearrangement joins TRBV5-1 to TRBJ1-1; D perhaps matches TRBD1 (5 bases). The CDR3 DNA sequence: TGCGCCAGCAGCCCAGACCCCCAGGGTCAGGGCACTGAAGCTTTCTTT. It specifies CASSPDPQGQGTEAFF.